Following are 7 T cell receptor beta chains from one sample sequenced in a study of blood T cell repertoires in COVID-19. The table came from immunoSEQ multiplex PCR; TCRdb's copy has only in-frame clones and leaves some out. This table has 400,000 to 500,000 clones, 86% appearing once. Sequencing used peripheral blood. These receptors all come from a woman aged 25 to 39 with active or convalescent COVID-19.

About this clone itself: A junction end diverges from the germline sequence, so it may reflect a read error. V usage is TRBV4-1 and J usage is TRBJ1-1; D is undetermined. Germline assignment: CDR1 MGHRA and CDR2 YSYEKL. There are 12 residues in the CDR3. The CDR3 bases are TGCGCCAGCAGCCAAGAAGACCGAGAGACTCTCTTT. Residues: CASSQEDRETLF.

This chain uses TRBV6-5 with TRBJ1-3, with a tentative D call TRBD1 (5 bases). The CDR3 is made up of 15 amino acids. Trimming stripped 3 bases from V and 2 bases from J, with 11 bases between. Germline values: CDR1 MNHEY, CDR2 SVGAGI. As DNA, the CDR3 is TGTGCCAGCAGTTATACGAGACAGACTGGAAACACCATATATTTT. As protein: CASSYTRQTGNTIYF.

This clone was counted only a few times. J is TRBJ2-5 and V is TRBV3-1 (or the pseudogene TRBV3-2), with a weak D call TRBD1 (6 bases). The germline V and J ends were trimmed by 5 bases and 6 bases, with 28 bases remaining between them. CDR1 is LGHDT, CDR2 YNNKEL, per germline (reference sequence). The CDR3 totals 18 residues. The chain's CDR3 is CASSYPNSPTGMGKTQYF. CDR3 coding DNA: TGTGCCAGCAGCTACCCAAATAGTCCAACAGGGATGGGAAAGACCCAGTACTTC.

The genes are TRBV7-8 and TRBJ1-5; unclear D gene. Looked up from germline, CDR1 is SGHVS and CDR2 is FQNEAQ. The CDR3 has 17 residues. V lost 7 bases and J lost 0, with 19 bases in between. The CDR3, as DNA: TGTGCCAGCACCTCTCTTACTGGTACAGCTAGCAATCAGCCCCAGCATTTT. It is translated as CASTSLTGTASNQPQHF. Full variable domain (rest looked up from reference TRBV7-8 and TRBJ1-5): GAGVSQSPRYKVAKRGQDVALRCDPISGHVSLFWYQQALGQGPEFLTYFQNEAQLDKSGLPSDRFFAERPEGSVSTLKIQRTQQEDSAVYLCASTSLTGTASNQPQHFGDGTRLSIL.

The chain links TRBV19 to TRBJ2-1; TRBD1 is a possible D gene (5 bases). Germline V CDR1 and CDR2: LNHDA, SQIVND (reference sequence). Trimming left V 6 bases short and J 3 bases short, with 15 bases between. This CDR3 region has 15 residues. The CDR3 sequence is CASSLRGGDYNEQFF. The CDR3 nucleotides read TGTGCCAGTAGCCTAAGGGGCGGAGACTACAATGAGCAGTTCTTC.

The chain carries TRBV30 and TRBJ2-7; tentative D call: TRBD2 (5 bases). Germline V CDR1 and CDR2: GTSNPN, SVGIG (reference sequence). The V and J ends lost 1 base and 0 bases respectively, with 13 bases between them. The CDR3 loop spans 15 amino acids. The CDR3, as DNA: TGTGCCTGGAGTGGTCCAAGCGGTCCCTCCTACGAGCAGTACTTC. This codes for CAWSGPSGPSYEQYF.

A single count supports this clone. Different DNA sequences within this sample yield the same CDR3. The chain uses TRBV27 and TRBJ1-3; D uncertain. CDR1 and CDR2 from the germline V gene are MNHEY and SMNVEV (reference sequence). The CDR3 has 15 amino acids. The V end lost 2 bases, the J end lost 0 bases, and 8 bases lay between the germline ends. The CDR3 protein is CASSLTGSSGNTIYF. The CDR3 DNA sequence: TGTGCCAGCAGTTTAACGGGGTCCTCTGGAAACACCATATATTTT.